The sequence of this T cell receptor (beta chain) was determined in a study of T cell responses to AZD1222 COVID-19 vaccine. Study-wide results and caveats: Spike-specific TCR breadth and depth both grew after two AZD1222 doses. Donors in the cohort were predominantly white British and more often female, and clonal diversity was possibly underestimated. Nearly half of spike-specific TCRs reportedly target unmutated variant regions.

Per the germline V gene, CDR1 is MNHEY and CDR2 is SVGAGI. The V and J ends lost 6 bases and 0 bases respectively, with 12 bases between them. The CDR3 contains 14 residues. About this clone itself: The antigen is not known.

The protocol was immunoSEQ multiplex PCR, while the TCRdb copy is restricted to in-frame clones and leaves out a portion. The top ten clones hold roughly 1.8% of a sample with some 200,000 clones, approximately 94% of them seen once. This clonotype was obtained from an adult who received the MenACWY meningococcal vaccine as a control. The material sequenced was peripheral blood, taken 28 days after the second dose of the MenACWY control vaccine. This sequence joins TRBV6-5 and TRBJ2-7; a weak D match, TRBD1 (5 bases). The CDR3 reads CASRNRQSSYEQYF. The CDR3 bases are TGTGCCAGCAGGAACAGACAGAGCTCCTACGAGCAGTACTTC.